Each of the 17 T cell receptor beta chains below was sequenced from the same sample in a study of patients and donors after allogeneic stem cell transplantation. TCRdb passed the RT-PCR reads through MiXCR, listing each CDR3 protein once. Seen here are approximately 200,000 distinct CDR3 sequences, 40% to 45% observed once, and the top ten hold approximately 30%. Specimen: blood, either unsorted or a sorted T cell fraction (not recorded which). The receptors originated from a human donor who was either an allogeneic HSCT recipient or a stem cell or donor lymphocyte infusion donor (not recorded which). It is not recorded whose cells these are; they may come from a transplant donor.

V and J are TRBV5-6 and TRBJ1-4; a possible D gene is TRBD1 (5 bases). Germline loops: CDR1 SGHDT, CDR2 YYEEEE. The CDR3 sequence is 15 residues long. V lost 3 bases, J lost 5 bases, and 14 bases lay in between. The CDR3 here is CASSSRGRTNEKLFF. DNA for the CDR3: TGTGCCAGCAGCTCAAGAGGACGGACAAATGAAAAACTGTTTTTT.

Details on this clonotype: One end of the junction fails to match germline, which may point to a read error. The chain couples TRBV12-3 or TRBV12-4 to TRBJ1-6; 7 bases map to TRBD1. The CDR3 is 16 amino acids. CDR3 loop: CASSLGQARYNSPLHF. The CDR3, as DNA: TGCGCCAGTAGCCTTGGACAGGCCCGATATAATTCACCCCTCCACTTT.

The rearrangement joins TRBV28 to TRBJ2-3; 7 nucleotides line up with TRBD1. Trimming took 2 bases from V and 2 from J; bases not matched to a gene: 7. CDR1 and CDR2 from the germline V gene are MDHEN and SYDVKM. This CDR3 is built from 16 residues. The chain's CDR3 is CASSLGETGFTDTQYF. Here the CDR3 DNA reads TGTGCCAGCAGTTTAGGGGAGACAGGGTTCACAGATACGCAGTATTTT.

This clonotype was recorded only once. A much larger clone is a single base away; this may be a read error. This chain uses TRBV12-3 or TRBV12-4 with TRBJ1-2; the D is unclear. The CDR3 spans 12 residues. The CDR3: CASSLGPRGFTF. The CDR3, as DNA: TGTGCCAGCAGTTTAGGTCCTCGCGGCTTCACCTTC.

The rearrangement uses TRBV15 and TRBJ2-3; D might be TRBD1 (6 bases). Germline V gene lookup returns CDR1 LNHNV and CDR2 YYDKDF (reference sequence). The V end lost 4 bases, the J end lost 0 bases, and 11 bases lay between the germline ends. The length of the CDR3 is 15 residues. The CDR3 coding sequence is TGTGCCACCAGCAACAGGGATAGGAGCACAGATACGCAGTATTTT. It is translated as CATSNRDRSTDTQYF.

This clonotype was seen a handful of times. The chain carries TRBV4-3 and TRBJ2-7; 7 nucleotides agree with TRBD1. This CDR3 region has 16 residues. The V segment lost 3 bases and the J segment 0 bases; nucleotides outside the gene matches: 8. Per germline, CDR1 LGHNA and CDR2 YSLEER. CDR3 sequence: CASSQDYRQGSYEQYF. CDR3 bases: TGCGCCAGCAGCCAGGATTATCGACAGGGCTCCTACGAGCAGTACTTC.

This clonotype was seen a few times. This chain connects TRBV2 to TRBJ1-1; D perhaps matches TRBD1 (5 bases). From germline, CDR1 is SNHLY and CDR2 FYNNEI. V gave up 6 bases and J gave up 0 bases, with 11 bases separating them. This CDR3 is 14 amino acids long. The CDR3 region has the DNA TGTGCCAGCAGCCCAGACAGCTTGAACACTGAAGCTTTCTTT. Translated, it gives CASSPDSLNTEAFF.

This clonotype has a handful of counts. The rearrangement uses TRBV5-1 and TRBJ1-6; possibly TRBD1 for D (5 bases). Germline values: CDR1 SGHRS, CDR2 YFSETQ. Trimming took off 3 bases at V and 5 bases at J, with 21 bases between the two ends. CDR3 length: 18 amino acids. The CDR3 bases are TGCGCCAGCAGCTCCGCGAGACAGAGATCGACCCATAATTCACCCCTCCACTTT. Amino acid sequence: CASSSARQRSTHNSPLHF.

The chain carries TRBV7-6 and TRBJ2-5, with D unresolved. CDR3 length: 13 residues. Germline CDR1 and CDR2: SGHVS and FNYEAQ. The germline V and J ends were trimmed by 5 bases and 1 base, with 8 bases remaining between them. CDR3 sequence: CASSPPAQETQYF. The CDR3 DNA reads TGTGCCAGCAGCCCCCCGGCCCAAGAGACCCAGTACTTC. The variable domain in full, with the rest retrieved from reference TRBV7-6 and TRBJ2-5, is GAGVSQSPRYKVTKRGQDVALRCDPISGHVSLYWYRQALGQGPEFLTYFNYEAQQDKSGLPNDRFSAERPEGSISTLTIQRTEQRDSAMYRCASSPPAQETQYFGPGTRLLVL.

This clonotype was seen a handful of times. CDR3 nucleotides: TGTGCCAGCAGCCAAAAGATGGGGACAGGAGTCTATCAGCCCCAGCATTTT. Protein: CASSQKMGTGVYQPQHF. The V and J genes are TRBV3-1 and TRBJ1-5, with 8 bases matching TRBD1. V gave up 2 bases and J gave up 5 bases; unmatched junction bases: 11. This CDR3 region has 17 residues. The germline V gene encodes CDR1 LGHDT and CDR2 YNNKEL (reference sequence).

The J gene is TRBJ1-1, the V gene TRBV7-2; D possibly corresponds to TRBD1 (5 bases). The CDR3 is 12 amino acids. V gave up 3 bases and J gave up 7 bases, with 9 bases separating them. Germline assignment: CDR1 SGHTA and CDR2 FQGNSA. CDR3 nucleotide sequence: TGTGCCAGCAGCTTTGTAGGGGATGAAGCTTTCTTT. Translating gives CASSFVGDEAFF.

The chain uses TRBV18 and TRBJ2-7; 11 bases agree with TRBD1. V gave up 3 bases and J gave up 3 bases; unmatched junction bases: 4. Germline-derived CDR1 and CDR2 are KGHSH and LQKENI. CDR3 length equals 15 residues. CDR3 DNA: TGTGCCAGCTCACCGGGACAGGGGGAAGGCTACGAGCAGTACTTC. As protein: CASSPGQGEGYEQYF.

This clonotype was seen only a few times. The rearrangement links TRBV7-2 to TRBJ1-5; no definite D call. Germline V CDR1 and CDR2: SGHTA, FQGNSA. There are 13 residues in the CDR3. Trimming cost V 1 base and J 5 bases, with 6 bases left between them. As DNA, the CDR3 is TGTGCCAGCAGCTTAGAATTGGATCAGCCCCAGCATTTT. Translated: CASSLELDQPQHF.

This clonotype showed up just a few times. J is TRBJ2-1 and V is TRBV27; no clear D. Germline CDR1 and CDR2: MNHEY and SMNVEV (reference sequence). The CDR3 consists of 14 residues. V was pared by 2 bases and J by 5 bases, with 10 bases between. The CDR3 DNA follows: TGTGCCAGCAGTTTAATGGGCAGAAACAATGAGCAGTTCTTC. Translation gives CASSLMGRNNEQFF.

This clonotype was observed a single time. In DNA form, the CDR3 reads TGCAGTGCTAGAGAACTAGCGGGGGAGCAGTACTTC. Its translation: CSARELAGEQYF. The V gene is TRBV20-1, the J gene TRBJ2-7; 10 positions match TRBD2. Germline V gene sequence: CDR1 DFQATT, CDR2 SNEGSKA (reference sequence). The CDR3 has 12 residues. Trimming at V came to 0 bases and at J to 7 bases, leaving 0 bases not matched to a gene.

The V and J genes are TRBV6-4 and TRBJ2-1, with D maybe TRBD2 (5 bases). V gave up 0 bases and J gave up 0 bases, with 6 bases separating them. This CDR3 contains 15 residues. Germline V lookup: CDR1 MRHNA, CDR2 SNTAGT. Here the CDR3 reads CASSDSGSSYNEQFF. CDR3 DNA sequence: TGTGCCAGCAGTGACTCGGGGAGCTCCTACAATGAGCAGTTCTTC.

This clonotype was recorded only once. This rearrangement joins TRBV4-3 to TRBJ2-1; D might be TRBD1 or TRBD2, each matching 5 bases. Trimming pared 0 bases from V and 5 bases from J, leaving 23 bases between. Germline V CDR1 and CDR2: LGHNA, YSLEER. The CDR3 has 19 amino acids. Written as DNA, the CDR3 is TGCGCCAGCAGCCAAGATACCCTGACTATCCTGGGGCGCAACAATGAGCAGTTCTTC. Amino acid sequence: CASSQDTLTILGRNNEQFF.